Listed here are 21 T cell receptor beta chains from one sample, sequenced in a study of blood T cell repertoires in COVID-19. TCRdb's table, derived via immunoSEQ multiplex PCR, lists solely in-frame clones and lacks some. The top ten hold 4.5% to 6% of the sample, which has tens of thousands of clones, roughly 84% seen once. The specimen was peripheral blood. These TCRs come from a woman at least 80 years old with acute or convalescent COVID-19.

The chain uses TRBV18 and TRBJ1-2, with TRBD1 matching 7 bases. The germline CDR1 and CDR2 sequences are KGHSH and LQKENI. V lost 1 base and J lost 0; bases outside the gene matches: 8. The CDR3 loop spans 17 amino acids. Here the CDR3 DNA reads TGTGCCAGCTCACCACGGCCTCGGGGACAGACTAACTATGGCTACACCTTC. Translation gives CASSPRPRGQTNYGYTF.

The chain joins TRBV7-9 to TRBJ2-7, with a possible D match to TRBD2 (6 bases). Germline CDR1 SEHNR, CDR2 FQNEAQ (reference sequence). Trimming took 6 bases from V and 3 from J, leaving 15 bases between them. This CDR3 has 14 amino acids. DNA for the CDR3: TGTGCCAGCAGGATGGGGGGTTCAGACTACGAGCAGTACTTC. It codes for CASRMGGSDYEQYF. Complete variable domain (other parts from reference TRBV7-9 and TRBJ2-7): DTGVSQNPRHKITKRGQNVTFRCDPISEHNRLYWYRQTLGQGPEFLTYFQNEAQLEKSRLLSDRFSAERPKGSFSTLEIQRTEQGDSAMYLCASRMGGSDYEQYFGPGTRLTVT.

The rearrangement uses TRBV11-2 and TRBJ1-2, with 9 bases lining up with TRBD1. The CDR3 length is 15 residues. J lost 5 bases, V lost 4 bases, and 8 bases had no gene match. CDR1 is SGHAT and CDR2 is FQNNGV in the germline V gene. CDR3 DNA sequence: TGTGCCAGCAGCTCGGACAGGGGACGGTTATATGGCTACACCTTC. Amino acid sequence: CASSSDRGRLYGYTF.

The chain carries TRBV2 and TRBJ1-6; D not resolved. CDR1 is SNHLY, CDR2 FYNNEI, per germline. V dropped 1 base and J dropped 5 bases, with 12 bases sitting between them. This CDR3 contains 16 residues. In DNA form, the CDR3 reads TGTGCCAGCAGTGAAGAGGGAGGGTGGAATAATTCACCCCTCCACTTT. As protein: CASSEEGGWNNSPLHF.

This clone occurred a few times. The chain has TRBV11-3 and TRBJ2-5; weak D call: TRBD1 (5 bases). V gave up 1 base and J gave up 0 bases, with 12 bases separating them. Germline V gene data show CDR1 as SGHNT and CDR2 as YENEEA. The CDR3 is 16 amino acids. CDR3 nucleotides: TGTGCCAGCAGCTTAGGAGCAGGGAAGTACCAAGAGACCCAGTACTTC. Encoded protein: CASSLGAGKYQETQYF.

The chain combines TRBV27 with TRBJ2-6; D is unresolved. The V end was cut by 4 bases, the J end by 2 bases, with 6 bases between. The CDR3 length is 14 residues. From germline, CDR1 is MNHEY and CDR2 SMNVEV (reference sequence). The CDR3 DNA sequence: TGTGCCAGCAGTTCAATTCCTGGGGCCAACGTCCTGACTTTC. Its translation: CASSSIPGANVLTF.

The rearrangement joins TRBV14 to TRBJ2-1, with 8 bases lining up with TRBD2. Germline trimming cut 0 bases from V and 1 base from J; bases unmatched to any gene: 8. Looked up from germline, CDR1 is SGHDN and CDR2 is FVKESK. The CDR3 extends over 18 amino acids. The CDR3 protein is CASSQEWVAGPSYNEQFF. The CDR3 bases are TGTGCCAGCAGCCAAGAGTGGGTAGCGGGACCATCCTACAATGAGCAGTTCTTC.

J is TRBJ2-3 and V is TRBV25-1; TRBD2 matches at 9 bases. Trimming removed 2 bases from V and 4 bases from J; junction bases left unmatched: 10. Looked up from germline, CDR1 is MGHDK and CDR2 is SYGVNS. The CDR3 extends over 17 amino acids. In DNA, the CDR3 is TGTGCCAGCAGTGAACGGGGGAGCGGGAGGTCGGCAGATACGCAGTATTTT. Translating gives CASSERGSGRSADTQYF.

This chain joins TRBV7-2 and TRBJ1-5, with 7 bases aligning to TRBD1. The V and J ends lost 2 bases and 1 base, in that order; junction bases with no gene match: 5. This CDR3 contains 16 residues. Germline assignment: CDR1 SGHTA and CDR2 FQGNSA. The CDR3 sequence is CASSLYSRGSNQPQHF. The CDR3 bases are TGTGCCAGCAGCTTATACAGCAGGGGGAGCAATCAGCCCCAGCATTTT.

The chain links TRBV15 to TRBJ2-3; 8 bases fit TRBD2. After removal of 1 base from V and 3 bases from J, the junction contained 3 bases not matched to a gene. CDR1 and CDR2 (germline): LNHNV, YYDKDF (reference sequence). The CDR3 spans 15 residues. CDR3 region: CATSRVAGLTDTQYF. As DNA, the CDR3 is TGTGCCACCAGCAGAGTAGCGGGACTAACAGATACGCAGTATTTT.

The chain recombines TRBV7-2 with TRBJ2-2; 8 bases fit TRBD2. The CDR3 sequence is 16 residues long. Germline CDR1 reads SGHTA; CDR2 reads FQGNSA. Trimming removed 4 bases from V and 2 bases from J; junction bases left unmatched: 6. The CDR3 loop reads CASSSSSGGNTGELFF. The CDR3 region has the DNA TGTGCCAGCAGCTCTTCCAGCGGGGGAAACACCGGGGAGCTGTTTTTT.

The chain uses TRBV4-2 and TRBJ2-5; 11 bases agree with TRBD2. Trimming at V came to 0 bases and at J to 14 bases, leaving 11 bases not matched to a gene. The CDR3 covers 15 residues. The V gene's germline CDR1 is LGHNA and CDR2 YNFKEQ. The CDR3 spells CASSQDSASGGIPYF. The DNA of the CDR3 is TGTGCCAGCAGCCAAGATTCGGCTAGCGGGGGGATTCCCTACTTC.

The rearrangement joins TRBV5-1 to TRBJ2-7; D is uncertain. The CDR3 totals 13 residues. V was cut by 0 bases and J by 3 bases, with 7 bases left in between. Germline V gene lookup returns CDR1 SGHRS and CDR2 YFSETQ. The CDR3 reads CASSLGRSYEQYF. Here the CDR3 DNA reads TGCGCCAGCAGCTTGGGTCGGAGCTACGAGCAGTACTTC.

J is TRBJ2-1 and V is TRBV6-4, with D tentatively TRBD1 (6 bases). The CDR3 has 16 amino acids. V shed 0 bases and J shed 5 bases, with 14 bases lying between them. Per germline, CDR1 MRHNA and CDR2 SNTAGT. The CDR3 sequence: CASSDSKRGSHNEQFF. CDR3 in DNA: TGTGCCAGCAGTGACTCGAAGAGGGGGTCCCACAATGAGCAGTTCTTC.

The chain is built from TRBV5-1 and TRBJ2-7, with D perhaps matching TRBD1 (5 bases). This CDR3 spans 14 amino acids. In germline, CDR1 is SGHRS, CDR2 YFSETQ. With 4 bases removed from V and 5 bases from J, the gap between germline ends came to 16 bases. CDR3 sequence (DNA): TGCGCCAGCAGCATCCTGCAGGGTGTCGACGAGCAGTACTTC. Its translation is CASSILQGVDEQYF.

CDR3 sequence reads: CASSLPGQGRTGELFF. In DNA form, the CDR3 reads TGTGCCAGCAGCTTACCCGGACAGGGGCGCACCGGGGAGCTGTTTTTT. The J gene is TRBJ2-2, the V gene TRBV7-3, with 9 bases that match TRBD1. This CDR3 is built from 16 residues. Germline V lookup: CDR1 SGHTA, CDR2 FQGTGA. J gave up 4 bases and V 2 bases, and 5 bases lay outside the gene matches.

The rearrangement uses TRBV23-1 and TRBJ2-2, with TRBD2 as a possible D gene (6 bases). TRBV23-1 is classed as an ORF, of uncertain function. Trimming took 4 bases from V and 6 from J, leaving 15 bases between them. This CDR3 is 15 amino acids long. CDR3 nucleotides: TGCGCCAGCAGTCGAGGGGCCGGGGAGGCCGGGGAGCTGTTTTTT. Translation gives CASSRGAGEAGELFF.

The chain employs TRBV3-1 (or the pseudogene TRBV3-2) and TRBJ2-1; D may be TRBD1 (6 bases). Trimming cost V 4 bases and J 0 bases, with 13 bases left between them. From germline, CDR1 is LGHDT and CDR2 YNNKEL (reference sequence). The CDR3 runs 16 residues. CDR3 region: CASSPIQGYSYNEQFF. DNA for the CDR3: TGTGCCAGCAGCCCCATACAGGGCTACTCCTACAATGAGCAGTTCTTC.

The CDR3, as DNA: TGTGCCATCAGTGAGTCGCCGGGATGGGGAGTGGGCTCTGGAAACACCATATATTTT. It encodes CAISESPGWGVGSGNTIYF. The chain recombines TRBV10-3 with TRBJ1-3; D unclear. The germline V and J ends were trimmed by 0 bases and 0 bases, with 18 bases remaining between them. In germline, CDR1 is ENHRY, CDR2 SYGVKD. This CDR3 comprises 19 residues.

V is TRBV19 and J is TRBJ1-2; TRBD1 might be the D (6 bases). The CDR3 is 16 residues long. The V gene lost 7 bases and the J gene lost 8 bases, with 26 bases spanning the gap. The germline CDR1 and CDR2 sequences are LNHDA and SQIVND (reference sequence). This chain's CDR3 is CASIDDRDKPFRGYTF. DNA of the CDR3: TGTGCCAGTATTGACGACCGGGACAAGCCATTTCGAGGCTACACCTTC. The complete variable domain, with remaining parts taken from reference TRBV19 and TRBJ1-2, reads DGGITQSPKYLFRKEGQNVTLSCEQNLNHDAMYWYRQDPGQGLRLIYYSQIVNDFQKGDIAEGYSVSREKKESFPLTVTSAQKNPTAFYLCASIDDRDKPFRGYTFGSGTRLTVV.

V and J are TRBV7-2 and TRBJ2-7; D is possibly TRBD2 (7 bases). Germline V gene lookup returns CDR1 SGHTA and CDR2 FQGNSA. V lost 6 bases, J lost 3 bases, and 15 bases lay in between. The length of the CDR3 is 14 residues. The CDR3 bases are TGTGCCAGCAGTCCTCGGGGGGCGAGCTACGAGCAGTACTTC. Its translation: CASSPRGASYEQYF.